What follows are 3 T cell receptor beta chains derived from one specimen sequenced in a study of control samples from healthy donors and cancer patients. Only in-frame clones appear in the TCRdb table, and some are missing; sequencing was by immunoSEQ multiplex PCR. Of some 130,000 clones listed, approximately 92% are singletons. Sequences were obtained from blood. The source is a man aged 18 to 30 in good health.

The chain carries TRBV18 and TRBJ2-5, with D possibly called TRBD1 or TRBD2 (5 bases each). CDR1 and CDR2 from the germline V gene are KGHSH and LQKENI. V was trimmed by 6 bases and J by 5 bases, leaving 13 bases between them. This CDR3 region has 13 residues. CDR3 loop: CASSHEGRETQYF. CDR3 bases: TGTGCCAGCTCCCACGAGGGGCGGGAGACCCAGTACTTC.

The chain has TRBV7-2 and TRBJ2-5; the D is unclear. Germline CDR1 SGHTA, CDR2 FQGNSA. The V end lost 1 base, the J end lost 1 base, and 10 bases lay between the germline ends. The CDR3 is 15 residues long. CDR3 coding DNA: TGTGCCAGCAGCTTAGGAACGGCGAGCCAAGAGACCCAGTACTTC. This sequence encodes CASSLGTASQETQYF.

The chain recombines TRBV15 with TRBJ2-7; D is ambiguous. The germline CDR1 and CDR2 sequences are LNHNV and YYDKDF (reference sequence). Trimming pared 5 bases from V and 7 bases from J, leaving 12 bases between. The CDR3 runs 12 residues. CDR3 in amino acids: CATSGETGEQYF. CDR3 nucleotides: TGTGCCACCAGCGGCGAGACTGGGGAGCAGTACTTC.